This T cell receptor beta chain was identified during a study of identical twins. Whole-study results and caveats: Invariant T cells like MAIT and iNKT could partly confound the zero-insertion analyses. Beta out-of-frame sequences displayed a weaker excess of sharing between twins.

This clonotype has at least ten counts. Its antigen is unidentified. Unique molecular identifiers were present on the cDNA, which also gained a universal primer site by template switching. TCRdb re-derived calls from the 5' RACE reads in MiXCR, one entry per CDR3 protein. Of under 400,000 distinct CDR3 sequences listed, approximately 8.8% were seen once; the top ten hold about 9.1%. Trimming shortened V by 7 bases and J by 1 base, and 13 bases separated the two germline ends. CDR1 and CDR2 (germline): MNHEY, SVGAGI. This CDR3 region has 14 residues. This chain joins TRBV6-5 and TRBJ1-1; the D gene is possibly TRBD1 (5 bases). Sequenced material: naive T cells sorted from blood. The clonotype originates from a woman aged 50 to 60 in good health. Here the CDR3 DNA reads TGTGCCAGCACTCCCGGGACCGCGAACACTGAAGCTTTCTTT. Translating it yields CASTPGTANTEAFF.